The clone carrying this TCR beta chain has only a few counts. Its antigen is not identified. Through a sample-barcoded 5' primer and a J-beta primer mix, a second PCR was run for about 6 to 11 cycles. A template-switch adaptor containing 12 random nucleotides labeled each cDNA molecule. Each of the samples gave a minimum of 3 million paired-end reads that contained CDR3. Using its own MiXCR run on the 5' RACE reads, TCRdb lists one record per CDR3 protein. The sample contains 1.5 million or so distinct CDR3 sequences, about 45% of which appear only once. The data were taken from a study of blood T cells in healthy people across ages. The CDR3 length is 15 residues. Trimming cost V 5 bases and J 3 bases; bases outside gene matches: 5. Germline CDR1 SGHTA, CDR2 FQGNSA. Study results and limitations: Long-lived and aged donors differed, with more naive CD4+ cells and higher diversity in the long-lived.

Isolation yielded PBMCs, at least 6.5 million per sample, in every case. The specimen sequenced was blood. The chain recombines TRBV7-2 with TRBJ2-1; 9 bases are shared with TRBD2. This clonotype originated in a woman in her late teens or twenties in good health. The CDR3 here is CASSLGTSFYNEQFF. The CDR3 nucleotides read TGTGCCAGCAGCCTAGGGACTAGCTTCTACAATGAGCAGTTCTTC.